These 25 T cell receptor beta chains share one sample of origin, sequenced in a study of blood T cells in healthy people across ages. Using a J-beta primer mix together with a sample-barcoded 5' primer, a second PCR was run for roughly 6 to 12 cycles. Using its own MiXCR run on the 5' RACE reads, TCRdb lists one record per CDR3 protein. The table lists approximately 940,000 distinct CDR3 sequences, about 48% of them singletons. Sequencing was performed on blood. The receptors were gathered from a man aged 30 to 39 in good health.

This rearrangement joins TRBV7-9 to TRBJ2-1, with a tentative D call TRBD2 (5 bases). The ends were cut back, 3 bases at V and 5 bases at J, with 8 bases in the middle. CDR1 and CDR2 from the germline V gene are SEHNR and FQNEAQ (reference sequence). This CDR3 has 13 amino acids. CDR3 amino acids: CASSFSGNNEQFF. The DNA of the CDR3 is TGTGCCAGCAGCTTCTCGGGAAACAATGAGCAGTTCTTC.

This clonotype has only one observation. The chain recombines TRBV18 with TRBJ2-5, with 8 nucleotides matching TRBD2. Looked up from germline, CDR1 is KGHSH and CDR2 is LQKENI. V trimming: 4 bases; J trimming: 4 bases; junction bases outside the gene matches: 2. The CDR3 is 13 amino acids. This CDR3 reads CASSRSGAETQYF. CDR3 nucleotide sequence: TGTGCCAGCTCACGTAGCGGGGCAGAGACCCAGTACTTC.

This clonotype was counted only a few times. The chain joins TRBV7-9 to TRBJ2-1; no reliable D call. Per the germline V gene, CDR1 is SEHNR and CDR2 is FQNEAQ (reference sequence). The CDR3 covers 14 residues. V dropped 0 bases and J dropped 8 bases, with 11 bases sitting between them. In DNA, the CDR3 is TGTGCCAGCAGCTTAGCGAACCCCTTCGATGAGCAGTTCTTC. Translating gives CASSLANPFDEQFF.

V gene TRBV7-9 combines with J gene TRBJ2-7, with D perhaps matching TRBD1 (6 bases). The CDR3 totals 14 residues. Germline CDR1 is SEHNR and CDR2 is FQNEAQ (reference sequence). With 6 bases removed from V and 2 bases from J, the gap between germline ends came to 14 bases. Here the CDR3 DNA reads TGTGCCAGCAGTTTCAACAGGGATACCTACGAGCAGTACTTC. Translated, it gives CASSFNRDTYEQYF.

This clonotype was recorded once. The rearrangement links TRBV19 to TRBJ1-1, with a weak D call TRBD1 (5 bases). With 1 base removed from V and 5 bases from J, the gap between germline ends came to 17 bases. Germline values: CDR1 LNHDA, CDR2 SQIVND (reference sequence). The CDR3 covers 16 residues. The CDR3 DNA is TGTGCCAGTAGTATAGCGGGGGACGGCGGAATGACTGAAGCTTTCTTT. It encodes CASSIAGDGGMTEAFF.

The chain uses TRBV21-1 and TRBJ2-3; whether TRBD1, the table's D call, matches the DNA was not checked. TRBV21-1 is deemed a pseudogene. The CDR3 is made up of 16 amino acids. The CDR3 protein is CASSAWTGADTDTQYF. The CDR3 region has the DNA TGTGCCAGCAGCGCTTGGACAGGGGCCGACACAGATACGCAGTATTTT.

The genes are TRBV10-3 and TRBJ2-1; 8 nucleotides agree with TRBD1. Germline-derived CDR1 and CDR2 are ENHRY and SYGVKD. The CDR3 has 14 amino acids. J gave up 6 bases and V 6 bases, and 7 bases lay outside the gene matches. The CDR3 loop reads CAIRGDRPPNEQFF. CDR3 DNA: TGTGCCATCAGGGGGGACAGGCCCCCCAATGAGCAGTTCTTC.

As regards this clonotype: Possible read error: a much larger clone is one base away. The V gene is TRBV9, the J gene TRBJ2-1; the D gene could be TRBD1 or TRBD2 (5 bases each). The CDR3 sequence is 15 residues long. The germline V gene has CDR1 SGDLS and CDR2 YYNGEE. CDR3 nucleotide sequence: TGTGCCGGCAGCCTCGGGGCCAGCTCCTACAATGAGCAGTTCTTC. It encodes CAGSLGASSYNEQFF.

This clonotype has more than one count but fewer than ten. Here the CDR3 DNA reads TGCGCCAGCAGCTTCGGCATCGCCAAAAACATTCAGTACTTC. Translated, it gives CASSFGIAKNIQYF. The chain links TRBV5-1 to TRBJ2-4, with D unclear. Trimming took off 2 bases at V and 1 base at J, with 7 bases between the two ends. The CDR3 is made up of 14 amino acids. Per germline, CDR1 SGHRS and CDR2 YFSETQ.

This clonotype showed up just once. This may come from a read error, since a much larger clone is one base off. For the CDR3, the DNA is TGCGCCAGCAGCCCCCTCACACGAAACAAGGAGCAGTTCTTC. This translates into CASSPLTRNKEQFF. The chain uses TRBV4-1 and TRBJ2-1; D gene ambiguous. This CDR3 contains 14 residues. Germline V gene sequence: CDR1 MGHRA, CDR2 YSYEKL.

V and J are TRBV20-1 and TRBJ2-4; possible D gene TRBD1, 6 bases. The germline V gene has CDR1 DFQATT and CDR2 SNEGSKA (reference sequence). CDR3 length: 15 amino acids. V gave up 7 bases and J gave up 0 bases, with 16 bases separating them. CDR3 protein: CSGVMGASAKNIQYF. The DNA for the CDR3 is TGCAGTGGAGTAATGGGGGCATCAGCCAAAAACATTCAGTACTTC.

This clonotype appeared a few times. The rearrangement links TRBV7-2 to TRBJ2-3; D gene unclear. The V end was cut by 0 bases, the J end by 5 bases, with 6 bases between. This CDR3 has 13 amino acids. Germline values: CDR1 SGHTA, CDR2 FQGNSA. The CDR3 is CASSLAQKDTQYF. CDR3 coding DNA: TGTGCCAGCAGCTTAGCGCAGAAAGATACGCAGTATTTT.

The chain uses TRBV7-2 and TRBJ2-3; 11 bases line up with TRBD2. V dropped 5 bases and J dropped 3; count of bases not matched to a gene: 10. The CDR3 consists of 17 residues. Germline V gene lookup returns CDR1 SGHTA and CDR2 FQGNSA. This CDR3 reads CASSPIAGGRVTDTQYF. The CDR3 coding sequence is TGTGCCAGCAGCCCCATAGCGGGGGGGCGGGTAACAGATACGCAGTATTTT.

Of note for this clonotype: The junction departs from germline at one end; a sequencing error may be responsible. The genes are TRBV20-1 and TRBJ2-5; D might be TRBD2 (5 bases). The germline V gene has CDR1 DFQATT and CDR2 SNEGSKA (reference sequence). There are 12 residues in the CDR3. As DNA, the CDR3 is TGCAGTACTAGAATGATGAGGGAGACCCAGTACTTC. This translates into CSTRMMRETQYF.

V usage is TRBV25-1 and J usage is TRBJ2-1; D ambiguous. CDR1 MGHDK and CDR2 SYGVNS come from the germline V gene. V dropped 9 bases and J dropped 7 bases, with 7 bases sitting between them. The CDR3 has 10 amino acids. The CDR3 reads CASGQNEQFF. The CDR3 nucleotides are TGTGCCAGTGGGCAGAATGAGCAGTTCTTC.

This chain joins TRBV6-2 or TRBV6-3 and TRBJ1-5; D remains unclear. The V end was cut by 6 bases, the J end by 0 bases, with 18 bases between. The CDR3 is made up of 17 amino acids. Germline loops: CDR1 MNHEY, CDR2 SVGEGT. CDR3 amino acids: CASSHPGRTLSNQPQHF. CDR3 in DNA: TGTGCCAGCAGCCACCCAGGCAGAACCCTTAGCAATCAGCCCCAGCATTTT.

V and J are TRBV19 and TRBJ1-2; TRBD1 matches at 8 bases. The CDR3 is 15 residues long. V lost 3 bases and J lost 8; bases outside the gene matches: 11. Germline values: CDR1 LNHDA, CDR2 SQIVND (reference sequence). The CDR3 coding sequence is TGTGCCAGTAGTATCCGGACAGGGAGATCGAGCGGCTACACCTTC. Translating gives CASSIRTGRSSGYTF.

The genes are TRBV29-1 and TRBJ1-1; 7 bases are shared with TRBD1. CDR1 is SQVTM and CDR2 is ANQGSEA in the germline V gene. The ends lost 7 bases at V and 6 bases at J; junction bases unmatched: 11. CDR3 length: 13 residues. CDR3 nucleotides: TGCAGCGGTACAGGGGAGGGTACATCTGAAGCTTTCTTT. Protein: CSGTGEGTSEAFF.

A few counts support this clonotype. The rearrangement links TRBV5-1 to TRBJ1-6; 9 nucleotides align to TRBD1. This CDR3 is 16 amino acids long. Germline CDR1 and CDR2: SGHRS and YFSETQ. Trimming cost V 4 bases and J 5 bases; bases outside gene matches: 7. CDR3 loop: CASSPRTGVDNSPLHF. CDR3 nucleotide sequence: TGCGCCAGCAGCCCCCGGACAGGGGTTGATAATTCACCCCTCCACTTT.

CDR3 bases: TGTGCCAGCAGACCACGAGGGGCTGGGGCCAACGTCCTGACTTTC. Protein sequence: CASRPRGAGANVLTF. The chain couples TRBV12-3 or TRBV12-4 to TRBJ2-6; TRBD1 or TRBD2 may be the D gene (5 bases each). V lost 6 bases to trimming and J lost 2 bases, with 11 bases between them. The CDR3 has 15 residues.

The V call is TRBV28, the J call TRBJ2-1; TRBD1 matches 7 bases. The CDR3 covers 17 residues. The V and J ends lost 2 bases and 1 base, in that order; junction bases with no gene match: 8. Germline assignment: CDR1 MDHEN and CDR2 SYDVKM. The CDR3 DNA reads as TGTGCCAGCAGTTTACTAGGACAGGCCGTGTCCTACAATGAGCAGTTCTTC. This encodes CASSLLGQAVSYNEQFF.

This chain joins TRBV6-5 and TRBJ1-4, with TRBD1 identical over 7 bases. Germline assignment: CDR1 MNHEY and CDR2 SVGAGI. Germline trimming cut 5 bases from V and 3 bases from J; bases unmatched to any gene: 6. The length of the CDR3 is 15 residues. CDR3 coding DNA: TGTGCCAGCAGTGTACAGGGGTGGGCTAATGAAAAACTGTTTTTT. It encodes CASSVQGWANEKLFF.

This chain joins TRBV28 and TRBJ2-5; TRBD2 aligns across 10 bases. The V segment lost 3 bases and the J segment 1 base; nucleotides outside the gene matches: 8. Germline CDR1 and CDR2: MDHEN and SYDVKM. This CDR3 is built from 17 residues. CDR3 residues: CASSLLAGEVGQETQYF. For the CDR3, the DNA is TGTGCCAGCAGTTTGCTAGCGGGGGAGGTCGGCCAAGAGACCCAGTACTTC.

The CDR3 is CASSRTISRGPGTEAFF. The CDR3 nucleotides read TGCGCCAGCAGCCGTACCATATCCAGGGGGCCGGGCACTGAAGCTTTCTTT. The chain recombines TRBV4-1 with TRBJ1-1, with 8 bases aligning to TRBD1. This CDR3 region has 17 residues. Germline-derived CDR1 and CDR2 are MGHRA and YSYEKL. J was trimmed by 4 bases and V by 4 bases; bases with no gene match: 14.

This clonotype was detected ten times or more. V and J are TRBV6-5 and TRBJ2-6; D gene unclear. CDR1 MNHEY and CDR2 SVGAGI come from the germline V gene. The CDR3 runs 17 residues. The V gene lost 0 bases and the J gene lost 0 bases, with 9 bases spanning the gap. The CDR3 region has the DNA TGTGCCAGCAGTTACTCGATTATCGGCTCTGGGGCCAACGTCCTGACTTTC. Translated, it gives CASSYSIIGSGANVLTF.